This TCR beta chain was identified during a study of CD8+ T cells in alopecia areata. This clone has a handful of counts. At one of its ends the junction is not consistent with the germline gene, which may arise from a read error. This CDR3 region has 13 residues. Germline V gene lookup returns CDR1 SQVTM and CDR2 ANQGSEA. Extraction of RNA preceded its reverse transcription into cDNA, which served as the sequencing template. The data were produced by immunoSEQ multiplex PCR, yet TCRdb's version contains in-frame clones alone and is incomplete. The data contain approximately 180,000 clones, 67% of them singletons.

Sequenced material: CD8+ T cells sorted from blood, taken at week 0. The chain links TRBV29-1 to TRBJ1-5; D call uncertain. This TCR came from a human donor with alopecia areata. The chain's CDR3 is CSVQDYSNQPQHF. CDR3 DNA: TGCAGCGTTCAAGATTATAGCAATCAGCCCCAGCATTTT.